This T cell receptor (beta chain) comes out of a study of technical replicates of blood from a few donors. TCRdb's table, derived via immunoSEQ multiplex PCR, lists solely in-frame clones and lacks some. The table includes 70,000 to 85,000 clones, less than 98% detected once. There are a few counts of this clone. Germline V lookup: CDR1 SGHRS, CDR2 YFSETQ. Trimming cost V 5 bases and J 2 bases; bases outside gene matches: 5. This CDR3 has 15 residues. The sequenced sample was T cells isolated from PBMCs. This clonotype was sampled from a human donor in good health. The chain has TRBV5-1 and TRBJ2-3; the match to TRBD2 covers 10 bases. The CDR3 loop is CASRPTSGVTDTQYF. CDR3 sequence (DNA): TGCGCCAGCAGGCCTACTAGCGGGGTCACAGATACGCAGTATTTT.